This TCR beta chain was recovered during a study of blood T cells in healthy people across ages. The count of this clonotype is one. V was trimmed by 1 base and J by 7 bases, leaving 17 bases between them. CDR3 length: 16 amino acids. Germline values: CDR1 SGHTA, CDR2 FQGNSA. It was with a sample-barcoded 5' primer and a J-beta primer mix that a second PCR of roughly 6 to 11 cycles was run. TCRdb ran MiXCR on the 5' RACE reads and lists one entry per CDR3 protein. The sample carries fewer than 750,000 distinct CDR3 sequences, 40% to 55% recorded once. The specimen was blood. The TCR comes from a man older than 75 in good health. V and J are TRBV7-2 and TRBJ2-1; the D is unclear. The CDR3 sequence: CASSLEAGRPMNEQFF. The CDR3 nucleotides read TGTGCCAGCAGCTTAGAGGCCGGGCGTCCCATGAATGAGCAGTTCTTC.